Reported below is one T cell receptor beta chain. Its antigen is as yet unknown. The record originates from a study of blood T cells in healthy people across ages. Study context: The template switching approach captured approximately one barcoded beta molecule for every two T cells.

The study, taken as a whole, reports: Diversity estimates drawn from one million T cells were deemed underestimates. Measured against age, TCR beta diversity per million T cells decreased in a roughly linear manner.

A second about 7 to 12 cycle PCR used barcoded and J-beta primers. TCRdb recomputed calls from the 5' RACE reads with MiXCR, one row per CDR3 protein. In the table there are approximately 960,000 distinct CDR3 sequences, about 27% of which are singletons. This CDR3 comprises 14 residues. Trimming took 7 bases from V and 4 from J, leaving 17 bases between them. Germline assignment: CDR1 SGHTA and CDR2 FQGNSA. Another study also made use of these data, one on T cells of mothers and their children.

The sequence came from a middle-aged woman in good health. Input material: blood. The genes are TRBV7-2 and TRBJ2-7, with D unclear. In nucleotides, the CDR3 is TGTGCCAGCACCTCAAGGCGTCCTCAGTACGAGCAGTACTTC. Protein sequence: CASTSRRPQYEQYF.